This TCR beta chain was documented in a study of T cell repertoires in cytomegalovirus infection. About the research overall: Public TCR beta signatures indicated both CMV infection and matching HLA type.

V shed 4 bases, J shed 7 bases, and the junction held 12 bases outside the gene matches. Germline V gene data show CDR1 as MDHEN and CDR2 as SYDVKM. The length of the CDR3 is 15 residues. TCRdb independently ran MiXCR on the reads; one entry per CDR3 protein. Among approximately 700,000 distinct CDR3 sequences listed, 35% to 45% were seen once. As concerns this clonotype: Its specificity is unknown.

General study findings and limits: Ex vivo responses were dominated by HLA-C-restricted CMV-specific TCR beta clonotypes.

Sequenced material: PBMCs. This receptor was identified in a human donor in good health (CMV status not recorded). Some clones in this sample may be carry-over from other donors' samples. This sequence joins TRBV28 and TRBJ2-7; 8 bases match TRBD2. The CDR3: CASSSRGLDLLEQYF. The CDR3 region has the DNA TGTGCCAGCAGTTCCCGGGGACTAGACCTTTTAGAGCAGTACTTC.